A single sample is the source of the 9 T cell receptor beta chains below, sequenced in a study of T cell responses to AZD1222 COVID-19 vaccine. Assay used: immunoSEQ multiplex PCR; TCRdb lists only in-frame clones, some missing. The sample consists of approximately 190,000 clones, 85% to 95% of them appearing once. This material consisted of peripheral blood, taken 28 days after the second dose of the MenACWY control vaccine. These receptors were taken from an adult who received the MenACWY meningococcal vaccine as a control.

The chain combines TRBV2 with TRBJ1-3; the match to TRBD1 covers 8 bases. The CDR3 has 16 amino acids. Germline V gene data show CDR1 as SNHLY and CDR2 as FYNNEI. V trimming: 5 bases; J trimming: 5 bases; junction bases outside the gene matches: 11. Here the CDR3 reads CASSRTGISGRNTIYF. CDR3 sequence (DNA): TGTGCCAGCAGTCGGACAGGGATAAGTGGCCGAAACACCATATATTTT.

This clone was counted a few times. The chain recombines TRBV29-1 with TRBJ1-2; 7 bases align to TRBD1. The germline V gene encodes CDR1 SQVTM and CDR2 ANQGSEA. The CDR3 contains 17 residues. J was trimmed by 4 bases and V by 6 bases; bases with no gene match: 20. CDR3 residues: CSVLGSIPGQLSYGYTF. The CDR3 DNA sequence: TGCAGCGTCTTGGGGTCAATTCCGGGACAGCTTTCCTATGGCTACACCTTC.

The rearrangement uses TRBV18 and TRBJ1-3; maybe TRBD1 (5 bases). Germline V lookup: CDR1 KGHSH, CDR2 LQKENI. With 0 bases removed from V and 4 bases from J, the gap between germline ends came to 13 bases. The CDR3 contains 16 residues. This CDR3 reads CASSPPGLLAGNTIYF. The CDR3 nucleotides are TGTGCCAGCTCACCACCGGGACTCTTGGCCGGAAACACCATATATTTT.

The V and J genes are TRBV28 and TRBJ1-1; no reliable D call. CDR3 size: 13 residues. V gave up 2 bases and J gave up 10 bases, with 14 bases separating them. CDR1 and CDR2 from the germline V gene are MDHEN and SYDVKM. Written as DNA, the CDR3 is TGTGCCAGCAGTTTACCTGACCCGGCGCCAGCTTTCTTT. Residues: CASSLPDPAPAFF.

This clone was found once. CDR3 region: CACHRGLANEKLFF. Written as DNA, the CDR3 is TGTGCCTGTCACAGGGGGCTCGCTAATGAAAAACTGTTTTTT. The genes are TRBV30 and TRBJ1-4; 9 bases map to TRBD1. The V gene's germline CDR1 is GTSNPN and CDR2 SVGIG (reference sequence). The CDR3 spans 14 residues. Losses at the gene ends were 6 bases for V and 3 bases for J; bases not matched to a gene: 5.

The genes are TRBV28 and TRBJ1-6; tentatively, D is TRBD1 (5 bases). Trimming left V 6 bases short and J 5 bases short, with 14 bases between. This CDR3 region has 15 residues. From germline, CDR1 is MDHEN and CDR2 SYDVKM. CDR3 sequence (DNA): TGTGCCAGCAGCGTTGTGGGGGGGGATAATTCACCCCTCCACTTT. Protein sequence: CASSVVGGDNSPLHF. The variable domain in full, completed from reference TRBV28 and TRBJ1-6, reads DVKVTQSSRYLVKRTGEKVFLECVQDMDHENMFWYRQDPGLGLRLIYFSYDVKMKEKGDIPEGYSVSREKKERFSLILESASTNQTSMYLCASSVVGGDNSPLHFGNGTRLTVT.

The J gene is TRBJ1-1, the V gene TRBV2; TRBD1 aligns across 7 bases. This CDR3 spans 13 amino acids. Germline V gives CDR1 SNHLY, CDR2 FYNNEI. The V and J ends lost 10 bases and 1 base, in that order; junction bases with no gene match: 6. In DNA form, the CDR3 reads TGTGCCACCCCGACAGGGACGAACACTGAAGCTTTCTTT. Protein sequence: CATPTGTNTEAFF.

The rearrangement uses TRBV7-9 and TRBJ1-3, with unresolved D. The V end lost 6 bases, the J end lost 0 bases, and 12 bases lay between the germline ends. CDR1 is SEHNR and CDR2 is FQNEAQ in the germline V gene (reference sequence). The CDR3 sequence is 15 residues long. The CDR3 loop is CASSHDGSSGNTIYF. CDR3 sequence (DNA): TGTGCCAGCAGTCATGACGGTTCCTCTGGAAACACCATATATTTT.

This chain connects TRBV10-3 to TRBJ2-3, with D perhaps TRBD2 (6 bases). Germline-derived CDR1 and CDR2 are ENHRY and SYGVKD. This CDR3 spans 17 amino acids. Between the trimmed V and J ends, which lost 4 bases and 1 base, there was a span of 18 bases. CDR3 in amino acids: CAISGGPGEGRTDTQYF. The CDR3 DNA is TGTGCCATCAGTGGGGGCCCGGGAGAGGGGCGCACAGATACGCAGTATTTT.